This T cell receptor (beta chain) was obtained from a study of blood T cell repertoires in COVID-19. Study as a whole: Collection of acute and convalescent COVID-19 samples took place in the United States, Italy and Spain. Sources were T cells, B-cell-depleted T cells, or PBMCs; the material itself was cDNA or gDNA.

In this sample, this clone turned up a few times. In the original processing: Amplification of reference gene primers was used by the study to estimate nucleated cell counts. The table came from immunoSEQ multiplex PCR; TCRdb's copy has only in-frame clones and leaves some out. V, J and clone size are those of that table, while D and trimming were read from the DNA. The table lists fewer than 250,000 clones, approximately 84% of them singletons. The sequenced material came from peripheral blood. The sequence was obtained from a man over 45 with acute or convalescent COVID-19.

The CDR3 spells CASSYPSPDRTYGYTF. The CDR3 bases are TGTGCCAGCAGTTACCCTTCCCCAGACAGGACCTATGGCTACACCTTC. The chain uses TRBV6-6 and TRBJ1-2; D is possibly TRBD1 (6 bases). Germline V gives CDR1 MNHNY, CDR2 SVGAGI (reference sequence). This CDR3 contains 16 residues. Deletions cut 2 bases from V and 4 bases from J, with 17 bases between.